What follows are 29 T cell receptor beta chains derived from one specimen sequenced in a study of shared clonotypes between healthy human individuals. Some clones are missing from TCRdb's copy, which holds only in-frame ones; the method was immunoSEQ multiplex PCR. The sample carries about 2 million clones, roughly 95% recorded once. Naive CD8 populations comprised CD45RO-negative cells positively selected for CCR7, excluding terminally differentiated effector memory CD45RA+ cells. The sample consisted of naive CD8+ T cells sorted from blood. The receptors were sampled from a man between 18 and 35 years old in good health.

The V and J genes are TRBV9 and TRBJ2-7, with 8 bases lining up with TRBD1. J lost 4 bases, V lost 3 bases, and 9 bases had no gene match. This CDR3 spans 15 amino acids. Per the germline V gene, CDR1 is SGDLS and CDR2 is YYNGEE. The CDR3 nucleotides are TGTGCCAGCAGCGAACGGACAGGGTCCGGGTACGAGCAGTACTTC. Protein sequence: CASSERTGSGYEQYF.

The rearrangement uses TRBV4-1 and TRBJ1-3; TRBD1 matches 7 bases. The CDR3 covers 15 residues. The V segment lost 4 bases and the J segment 2 bases; nucleotides outside the gene matches: 5. Per germline, CDR1 MGHRA and CDR2 YSYEKL. CDR3 sequence (DNA): TGCGCCAGCAGCCTGATAGGGGGCACTGGAAACACCATATATTTT. Amino acids: CASSLIGGTGNTIYF.

The chain combines TRBV5-4 with TRBJ2-7; a weak D match, TRBD1 (7 bases). CDR1 and CDR2 from the germline V gene are SGHNT and YYREEE (reference sequence). Deletions cut 4 bases from V and 3 bases from J, with 14 bases between. This CDR3 is 14 amino acids long. The CDR3 region is CASSLDREDYEQYF. CDR3 nucleotides: TGTGCCAGCAGCCTTGACAGGGAGGACTACGAGCAGTACTTC.

A note on this clone: One end of the junction is discordant with germline, which a read error may explain. The chain links TRBV4-1 to TRBJ2-7; tentative D call: TRBD2 (6 bases). The CDR3 spans 15 residues. Germline CDR1 MGHRA, CDR2 YSYEKL. The CDR3 DNA is TGCGCCAGCAGTCAAGACGGGACTGACTTATACGAGCAGTACTTC. This encodes CASSQDGTDLYEQYF.

The chain links TRBV4-1 to TRBJ2-7, with unresolved D. The germline V and J ends were trimmed by 0 bases and 2 bases, with 11 bases remaining between them. The CDR3 length is 15 residues. Germline CDR1 reads MGHRA; CDR2 reads YSYEKL. CDR3 sequence (DNA): TGCGCCAGCAGCCAAGAGAGGCGGATTCCCTACGAGCAGTACTTC. Its translation is CASSQERRIPYEQYF.

The chain links TRBV15 to TRBJ1-6; unclear D gene. The CDR3 contains 14 residues. Trimming shortened V by 1 base and J by 6 bases, and 7 bases separated the two germline ends. CDR1 and CDR2 from the germline V gene are LNHNV and YYDKDF (reference sequence). The CDR3 sequence is CATSRAEINSPLHF. Written as DNA, the CDR3 is TGTGCCACCAGCAGAGCCGAAATTAATTCACCCCTCCACTTT.

The chain combines TRBV29-1 with TRBJ2-5; 12 bases are a match to TRBD2. There are 14 residues in the CDR3. J was trimmed by 1 base and V by 5 bases; bases with no gene match: 2. Germline-derived CDR1 and CDR2 are SQVTM and ANQGSEA. CDR3 amino acids: CSVILAGGQETQYF. The CDR3, as DNA: TGCAGCGTTATACTAGCGGGGGGCCAAGAGACCCAGTACTTC.

This sequence joins TRBV5-1 and TRBJ2-7; the D is unclear. This CDR3 comprises 14 residues. In germline, CDR1 is SGHRS, CDR2 YFSETQ. V was shortened by 6 bases and J by 0 bases, with 13 bases between the two germline ends. As DNA, the CDR3 is TGCGCCAGCATCCCAACTTCTGGCTCCTACGAGCAGTACTTC. Its translation is CASIPTSGSYEQYF.

The J gene is TRBJ2-1, the V gene TRBV30; possibly TRBD1 or TRBD2 for D (5 bases each). Germline-derived CDR1 and CDR2 are GTSNPN and SVGIG (reference sequence). V was clipped by 2 bases and J by 8 bases, with 19 bases between them. This CDR3 contains 15 residues. The CDR3 region has the DNA TGTGCCTGGAGTCCGACCGGGACCTTTGTTGATGAGCAGTTCTTC. Encoded protein: CAWSPTGTFVDEQFF.

As to this clone: Within the sample, other DNA sequences also encode this same CDR3. This chain uses TRBV6-1 with TRBJ1-1, with D hard to call. Germline-derived CDR1 and CDR2 are MNHNS and SASEGT. This CDR3 is 13 amino acids long. V gave up 3 bases and J gave up 1 base, with 6 bases separating them. The CDR3 reads CASSDLGNTEAFF. The CDR3 DNA is TGTGCCAGCAGTGATCTGGGGAACACTGAAGCTTTCTTT.

The chain combines TRBV14 with TRBJ2-2; unclear D gene. The CDR3 is 13 amino acids. Germline-derived CDR1 and CDR2 are SGHDN and FVKESK. The ends were cut back, 4 bases at V and 4 bases at J, with 7 bases in the middle. This CDR3 reads CASSLDPTGELFF. For the CDR3, the DNA is TGTGCCAGCAGCCTCGACCCCACCGGGGAGCTGTTTTTT.

The chain couples TRBV10-2 to TRBJ2-5; TRBD2 matches at 9 bases. The germline V gene encodes CDR1 WSHSY and CDR2 SAAADI. The CDR3 loop spans 14 amino acids. With 5 bases clipped from V and 2 bases from J, the junction kept 3 bases outside the gene matches. The DNA of the CDR3 is TGCGCCAGCAGTCGACTAGCGGAACAAGAGACCCAGTACTTC. Residues: CASSRLAEQETQYF.

The chain uses TRBV5-1 and TRBJ1-3, with D perhaps matching TRBD1 (5 bases). The V gene's germline CDR1 is SGHRS and CDR2 YFSETQ. CDR3 length: 14 residues. The V gene lost 0 bases and the J gene lost 4 bases, with 8 bases spanning the gap. The CDR3 region is CASSLEGYGNTIYF. The CDR3 nucleotides read TGCGCCAGCAGCTTGGAGGGGTACGGAAACACCATATATTTT.

In this sample, this clone turned up once. The J gene is TRBJ1-2, the V gene TRBV6-5; D unclear. The CDR3 extends over 13 amino acids. From germline, CDR1 is MNHEY and CDR2 SVGAGI. The V end was cut by 2 bases, the J end by 8 bases, with 12 bases between. The CDR3 bases are TGTGCCAGCAGTTACCCGGGATACATCGGCTACACCTTC. It yields the protein CASSYPGYIGYTF.

This chain links TRBV6-1 with TRBJ1-5, with D possibly TRBD1 on 5 matching bases. The germline CDR1 and CDR2 sequences are MNHNS and SASEGT. This CDR3 is built from 16 residues. Deletions cut 3 bases from V and 2 bases from J, with 14 bases between. The DNA for the CDR3 is TGTGCCAGCAGTGATTGGGGGGGTGAGGGCAATCAGCCCCAGCATTTT. This gives the protein CASSDWGGEGNQPQHF.

This clone appeared a single time. The chain has TRBV6-5 and TRBJ2-5, with 7 bases matching TRBD2. V shed 0 bases and J 4 bases; nucleotides not matched to a gene: 5. This CDR3 is built from 15 residues. Germline CDR1 and CDR2: MNHEY and SVGAGI. DNA of the CDR3: TGTGCCAGCAGTTACTCGATAGCTAGCGGAGAGACCCAGTACTTC. Its protein is CASSYSIASGETQYF.

The V call is TRBV15, the J call TRBJ1-6; perhaps TRBD1 as D (5 bases). CDR1 and CDR2 from the germline V gene are LNHNV and YYDKDF (reference sequence). The V and J ends lost 3 bases and 2 bases respectively, with 8 bases between them. This CDR3 comprises 15 residues. CDR3 sequence (DNA): TGTGCCACCAGCAGTGCGACAGCCTATAATTCACCCCTCCACTTT. Its translation: CATSSATAYNSPLHF.

A few counts support this clone. The V gene is TRBV6-5, the J gene TRBJ2-2; D not certain. In germline, CDR1 is MNHEY, CDR2 SVGAGI. The CDR3 is 14 residues long. V was clipped by 8 bases and J by 4 bases, with 14 bases between them. Here the CDR3 reads CASRPSVGTGELFF. The DNA for the CDR3 is TGTGCCAGCCGGCCCTCGGTAGGCACCGGGGAGCTGTTTTTT.

V gene TRBV27 combines with J gene TRBJ1-1, with D possibly being TRBD1 (5 bases). CDR3 size: 14 residues. Trimming took off 5 bases at V and 3 bases at J, with 13 bases between the two ends. Per germline, CDR1 MNHEY and CDR2 SMNVEV (reference sequence). The CDR3 coding sequence is TGTGCCAGCAGTGAATCAGGGCCTTACACTGAAGCTTTCTTT. It yields the protein CASSESGPYTEAFF.

The CDR3 sequence is CASSTHRDPETQYF. CDR3 nucleotide sequence: TGTGCCAGCAGTACCCACAGGGACCCAGAGACCCAGTACTTC. The chain uses TRBV27 and TRBJ2-5, with D maybe TRBD1 (6 bases). Trimming left V 5 bases short and J 4 bases short, with 14 bases between. The germline CDR1 and CDR2 sequences are MNHEY and SMNVEV (reference sequence). The CDR3 is made up of 14 amino acids.

A note on this clone: The sample holds other DNA sequences that translate to the same CDR3. The V gene is TRBV7-9, the J gene TRBJ2-7, with 7 positions matching TRBD1. Trimming at V came to 5 bases and at J to 0 bases, leaving 7 bases not matched to a gene. CDR1 and CDR2 from the germline V gene are SEHNR and FQNEAQ (reference sequence). There are 15 residues in the CDR3. The CDR3 nucleotides are TGTGCCAGCAGCCCCAGGGGGTCGAGCTCCTACGAGCAGTACTTC. Translated: CASSPRGSSSYEQYF.

On this clone: Other DNA sequences in the same sample also yield this CDR3. The rearrangement uses TRBV13 and TRBJ2-7, with D perhaps matching TRBD1 (8 bases). V was shortened by 5 bases and J by 3 bases, with 14 bases between the two germline ends. CDR1 PRHDT and CDR2 FYEKMQ come from the germline V gene (reference sequence). The CDR3 loop spans 14 amino acids. DNA of the CDR3: TGTGCCAGCAGCCCACAGGGGGGGAACTACGAGCAGTACTTC. Residues: CASSPQGGNYEQYF.

The genes are TRBV7-3 and TRBJ2-1, with D possibly being TRBD2 (6 bases). Germline V gene sequence: CDR1 SGHTA, CDR2 FQGTGA. The ends were cut back, 5 bases at V and 5 bases at J, with 10 bases in the middle. The CDR3 has 13 residues. The CDR3 protein is CASSPGLNNEQFF. The CDR3 nucleotides are TGTGCCAGCAGCCCGGGACTTAACAATGAGCAGTTCTTC.

This clone showed up just once. The same CDR3 also results from other DNA sequences found in this sample. The chain has TRBV4-1 and TRBJ2-7; D may be TRBD2 (5 bases). This CDR3 is built from 13 residues. The V end lost 6 bases, the J end lost 2 bases, and 11 bases lay between the germline ends. Germline V gives CDR1 MGHRA, CDR2 YSYEKL. The DNA of the CDR3 is TGCGCCAGCAGTCTACGGGAAACCTACGAGCAGTACTTC. Protein product: CASSLRETYEQYF.

The chain recombines TRBV10-2 with TRBJ1-1; weak D call: TRBD1 (6 bases). CDR3 size: 15 residues. V lost 7 bases to trimming and J lost 4 bases, with 19 bases between them. Germline loops: CDR1 WSHSY, CDR2 SAAADI. The CDR3 DNA is TGCGCCAGCAAGTTGGGGCAGGGGCCGGTCACTGAAGCTTTCTTT. It codes for CASKLGQGPVTEAFF.

The V and J genes are TRBV5-1 and TRBJ2-7; D perhaps matches TRBD2 (6 bases). The V and J ends lost 0 bases and 1 base respectively, with 11 bases between them. The CDR3 loop spans 15 amino acids. Germline assignment: CDR1 SGHRS and CDR2 YFSETQ. CDR3 in amino acids: CASSLVGRPSYEQYF. In DNA, the CDR3 is TGCGCCAGCAGCTTGGTCGGGAGACCATCCTACGAGCAGTACTTC.

This clone was recorded many times. The V call is TRBV28, the J call TRBJ2-5, with TRBD2 matching 9 bases. Germline V gene lookup returns CDR1 MDHEN and CDR2 SYDVKM. The CDR3 loop spans 16 amino acids. The V segment lost 6 bases and the J segment 2 bases; nucleotides outside the gene matches: 10. For the CDR3, the DNA is TGTGCCAGCAGCGGCTGGGTAGCGGGGGAACAAGAGACCCAGTACTTC. Its translation: CASSGWVAGEQETQYF.

The rearrangement uses TRBV2 and TRBJ1-4; a possible D gene is TRBD1 (5 bases). The CDR3 covers 14 residues. Trimming stripped 6 bases from V and 8 bases from J, with 16 bases between. Germline CDR1 is SNHLY and CDR2 is FYNNEI. The CDR3 DNA follows: TGTGCCAGCAGACCCCTTGGGGCTGGGGAAAAACTGTTTTTT. The encoded protein is CASRPLGAGEKLFF.

The J gene is TRBJ2-7, the V gene TRBV28; D perhaps matches TRBD1 (6 bases). Germline CDR1 and CDR2: MDHEN and SYDVKM. The germline V and J ends were trimmed by 5 bases and 2 bases, with 22 bases remaining between them. This CDR3 contains 17 residues. The CDR3 loop is CASSVRDIRPFPYEQYF. The CDR3 nucleotides read TGTGCCAGCAGTGTCCGGGACATTCGTCCTTTCCCCTACGAGCAGTACTTC.